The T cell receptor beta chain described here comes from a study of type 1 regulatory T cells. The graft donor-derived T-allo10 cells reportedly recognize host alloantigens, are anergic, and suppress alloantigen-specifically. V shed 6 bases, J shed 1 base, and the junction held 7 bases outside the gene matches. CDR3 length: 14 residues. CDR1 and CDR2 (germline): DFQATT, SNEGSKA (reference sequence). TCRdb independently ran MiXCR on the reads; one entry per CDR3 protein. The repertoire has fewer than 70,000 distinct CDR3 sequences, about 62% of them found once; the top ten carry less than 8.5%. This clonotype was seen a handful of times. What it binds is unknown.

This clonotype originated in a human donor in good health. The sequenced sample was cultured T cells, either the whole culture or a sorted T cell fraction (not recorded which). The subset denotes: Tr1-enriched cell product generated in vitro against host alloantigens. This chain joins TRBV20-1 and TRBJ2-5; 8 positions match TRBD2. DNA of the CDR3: TGCAGTGCGTACCTAGCGGGCCTCCAAGAGACCCAGTACTTC. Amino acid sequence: CSAYLAGLQETQYF.